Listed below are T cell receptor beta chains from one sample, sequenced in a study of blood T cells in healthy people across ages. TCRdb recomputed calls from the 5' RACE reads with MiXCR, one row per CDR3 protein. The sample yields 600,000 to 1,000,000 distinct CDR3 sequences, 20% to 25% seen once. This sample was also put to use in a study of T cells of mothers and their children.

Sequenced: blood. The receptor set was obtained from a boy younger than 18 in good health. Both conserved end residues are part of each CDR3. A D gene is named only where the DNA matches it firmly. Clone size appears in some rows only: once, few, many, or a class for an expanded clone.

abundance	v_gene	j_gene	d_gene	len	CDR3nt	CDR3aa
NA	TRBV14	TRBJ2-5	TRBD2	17	TGTGCCAGCAGCCAAGGACTAGCGGGAGGCCAGCAAGAGACCCAGTACTTC	CASSQGLAGGQQETQYF
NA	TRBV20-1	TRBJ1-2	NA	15	TGCAGTGCTGCTACCTGGACAGCCTCTAACTATGGCTACACCTTC	CSAATWTASNYGYTF
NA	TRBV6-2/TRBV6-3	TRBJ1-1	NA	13	TGTGCCAGCCGACAGTGGGCTAACACTGAAGCTTTCTTT	CASRQWANTEAFF
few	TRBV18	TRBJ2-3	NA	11	TGTGCCAGCTCACTGACACCTACGCAGTATTTT	CASSLTPTQYF
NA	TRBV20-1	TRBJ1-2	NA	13	TGCAGTGCCGTAAGCGGCAGGAACTATGGCTACACCTTC	CSAVSGRNYGYTF
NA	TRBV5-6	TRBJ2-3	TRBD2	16	TGTGCCAGCAGCTTGAGGGCTAGCGGGAGGGCAGATACGCAGTATTTT	CASSLRASGRADTQYF
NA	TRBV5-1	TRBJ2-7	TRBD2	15	TGCGCCAGCAGCCCCGGACTAGCGGGAGTTCTCGAGCAGTACTTC	CASSPGLAGVLEQYF
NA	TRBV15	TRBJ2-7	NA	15	TGTGCCACCAGCAGGATAGGCAGGGAGACTAACGAGCAGTACTTC	CATSRIGRETNEQYF
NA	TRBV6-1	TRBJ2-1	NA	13	TGTGCCAGCAGCTCTTGGGGGGTTTATGAGCAGTTCTTC	CASSSWGVYEQFF
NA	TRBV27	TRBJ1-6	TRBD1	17	TGTGCCAGCAGCCCAACCCGCGGACAGGGTCGTACTTCACCCCTCCACTTT	CASSPTRGQGRTSPLHF
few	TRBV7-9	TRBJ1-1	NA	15	TGTGCCAGCAGCGTACAGGGAGCTATGAACACTGAAGCTTTCTTT	CASSVQGAMNTEAFF
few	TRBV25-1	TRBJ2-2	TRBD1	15	TGTGCCAGCAGTGCAGGGGGCCACTACACCGGGGAGCTGTTTTTT	CASSAGGHYTGELFF
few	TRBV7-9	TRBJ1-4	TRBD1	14	TGTGCCAGCAGCCCGCAGGGGGCTCTTGGAAAACTGTTTTTT	CASSPQGALGKLFF
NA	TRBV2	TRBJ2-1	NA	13	TGTGCCAGCATGCAAGAATACTACAATGAGCAGTTATTC	CASMQEYYNEQLF
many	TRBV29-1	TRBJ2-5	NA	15	TGCAGCGCCGTGGGCGGGTTAATCGTCCGAGAGACCCAGTACTTC	CSAVGGLIVRETQYF
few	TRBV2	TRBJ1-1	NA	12	TGTGCCAGCACAATCAGGAAAGCTGAAGCTTTCTTT	CASTIRKAEAFF
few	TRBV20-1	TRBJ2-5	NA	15	TGCAGTGCTAGAGTGGTGACTAGTCCACAGGAGACCCAGTACTTC	CSARVVTSPQETQYF
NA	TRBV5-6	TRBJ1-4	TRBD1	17	TGTGCCAGCAGCTTTTTGGACAGGGGTGGCGGTAATGAAAAACTGTTTTTT	CASSFLDRGGGNEKLFF
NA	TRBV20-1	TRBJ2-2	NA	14	TGCAGTGCTAGAGAGGCACACAACACCGGGGAGCTGTTTTTT	CSAREAHNTGELFF
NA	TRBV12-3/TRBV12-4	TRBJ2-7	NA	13	TGTGCCAGCAGTTCCGACTGGGCGGGCGAGCAGTACTTC	CASSSDWAGEQYF
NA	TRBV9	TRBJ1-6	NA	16	TGTGCCAGCAGCGGACGACAGGCCCCCTATAATTCACCCCTCCACTTT	CASSGRQAPYNSPLHF
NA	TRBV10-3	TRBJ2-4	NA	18	TGTGCCATCAGTGAGTCCTTCAGTCTCACGGGCCCCCAAAACATTCAGTACTTC	CAISESFSLTGPQNIQYF
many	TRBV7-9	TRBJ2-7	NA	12	TGTGCCAGCAGCTTGGGGGCTCAAGAGCAGTACTTC	CASSLGAQEQYF
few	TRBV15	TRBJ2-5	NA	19	TGTGCCACCAGCAGGGGGGTTGTCGGCCTCGAGACTCTTTCGGAGACCCAGTACTTC	CATSRGVVGLETLSETQYF
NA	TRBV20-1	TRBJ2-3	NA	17	TGCAGTGCTCTCGGGACTCGGAGTGGGTACATCACAGATACGCAGTATTTT	CSALGTRSGYITDTQYF
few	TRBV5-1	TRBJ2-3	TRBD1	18	TGCGCCAGCAGCTTGGAGCATCCGACAGGGGCTTATACAGATACGCAGTATTTT	CASSLEHPTGAYTDTQYF
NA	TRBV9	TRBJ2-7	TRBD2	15	TGTGCCAGCAGCCGGACTAGCGTGAGCTCCTACGAGCAGTACTTC	CASSRTSVSSYEQYF
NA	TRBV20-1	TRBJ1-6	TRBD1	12	TGCAGTGCGGGGACAGGGATTTCACCCCTCCACTTT	CSAGTGISPLHF
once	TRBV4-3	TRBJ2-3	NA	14	TGCGCCAGCAGCCAAAGATCGGGGGAGGATACGCAGTATTTT	CASSQRSGEDTQYF
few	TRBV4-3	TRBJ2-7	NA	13	TGCGCCAGCAGCCAAGTCAACTTAGGGCAGCAGTACTTC	CASSQVNLGQQYF
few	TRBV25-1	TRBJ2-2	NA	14	TGTGCCAGCAGTGAGGGGGGGCGTACCGGGGAGCTGTTTTTT	CASSEGGRTGELFF
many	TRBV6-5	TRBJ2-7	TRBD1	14	TGTGCCAGCAGTTACGGGACAGGGGCTTACGAGCAGTACTTC	CASSYGTGAYEQYF
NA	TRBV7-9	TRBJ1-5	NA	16	TGTGCCAGCAGCCAAGATCGATCCCCTGGCAATCAGCCCCAGCATTTT	CASSQDRSPGNQPQHF
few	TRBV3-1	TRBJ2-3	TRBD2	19	TGTGCCAGCAGCCAAGTAGCGGGGGGTAAACCCTTTAACACAGATACGCAGTATTTT	CASSQVAGGKPFNTDTQYF
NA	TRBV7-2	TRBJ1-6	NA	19	TGTGCCAGCAGCTTAGAATGGCAGGGCAGGGAGACTCTCAGTACGGCACTCCACTTT	CASSLEWQGRETLSTALHF
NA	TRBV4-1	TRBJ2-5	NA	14	TGCGCCAGCAGCCAAATGGAATGGCAAGAGACCCAGTACTTC	CASSQMEWQETQYF
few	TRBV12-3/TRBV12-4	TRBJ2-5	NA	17	TGTGCCAGCAGTTTAGGACTAGGGATAGCGAGCGGGGAGACCCAGTACTTC	CASSLGLGIASGETQYF
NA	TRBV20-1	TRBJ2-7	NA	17	TGCAGTGCTAGTGGCCTCTACTCTCAACTGAGGACCTACGAGCAGTACTTC	CSASGLYSQLRTYEQYF
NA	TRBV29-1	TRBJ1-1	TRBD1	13	TGCAGCGCAATCCCGACAGGGTACACTGAAGCTTTCTTT	CSAIPTGYTEAFF
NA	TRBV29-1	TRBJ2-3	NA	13	TGCAGCGTATACTTACCTAGCACAGATACGCAGTATTTT	CSVYLPSTDTQYF
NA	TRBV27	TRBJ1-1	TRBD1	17	TGTGCCAGCAGTCGCGGACAGGGGGCAAGGGGGAACACTGAAGCTTTCTTT	CASSRGQGARGNTEAFF
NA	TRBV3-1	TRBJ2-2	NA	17	TGTGCCAGCAGCCAAGAAGATTCAGGGCACTCCACCGGGGAGCTGTTTTTT	CASSQEDSGHSTGELFF
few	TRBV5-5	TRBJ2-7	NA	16	TGTGCCAGCAGCTTGGGGCCCGGGACGTTCTCCTACGAGCAGTACTTC	CASSLGPGTFSYEQYF
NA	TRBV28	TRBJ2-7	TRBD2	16	TGTGCCAGCAGTTCACACACGGGACTAGCGGCCTACGAGCAGTACTTC	CASSSHTGLAAYEQYF
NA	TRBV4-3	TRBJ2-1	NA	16	TGCGCCAGCAGCCCGCGATCGGAGGGGGACTACAATGAGCAGTTCTTC	CASSPRSEGDYNEQFF
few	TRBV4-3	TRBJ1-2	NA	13	TGCGCCAGCAGCCAAGAGGCCTCCTATGGCTACACCTTC	CASSQEASYGYTF
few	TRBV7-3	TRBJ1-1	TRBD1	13	TGTGCCAGCAGCTTAAACAGGGGCTACGAAGCTTTCTTT	CASSLNRGYEAFF
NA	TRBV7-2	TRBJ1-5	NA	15	TGTGCCAGCAGCCCCCGCATTGGCAGCAATCAGCCCCAGCATTTT	CASSPRIGSNQPQHF
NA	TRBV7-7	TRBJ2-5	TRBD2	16	TGTGCTAGCAGCATTGGACTAGCGGGGGGCGAAGAGACCCAGTACTTC	CASSIGLAGGEETQYF
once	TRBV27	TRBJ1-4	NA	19	TGTGCCAGCAGCCCCCTACGAGGCAGGGTACCTCCAACTAATGAAAAACTGTTTTTT	CASSPLRGRVPPTNEKLFF
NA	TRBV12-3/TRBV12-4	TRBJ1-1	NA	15	TGTGCCAGCAGGAAAGGCAGGGTAGAGAACACTGAAGCTTTCTTT	CASRKGRVENTEAFF
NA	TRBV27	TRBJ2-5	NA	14	TGTGCCAGCAGTCCATCTTTACTCCAAGAGACCCAGTACTTC	CASSPSLLQETQYF
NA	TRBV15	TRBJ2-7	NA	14	TGTGCCACCAGCAGGGTCCGGGACGCCTACGAGCAGTACTTC	CATSRVRDAYEQYF